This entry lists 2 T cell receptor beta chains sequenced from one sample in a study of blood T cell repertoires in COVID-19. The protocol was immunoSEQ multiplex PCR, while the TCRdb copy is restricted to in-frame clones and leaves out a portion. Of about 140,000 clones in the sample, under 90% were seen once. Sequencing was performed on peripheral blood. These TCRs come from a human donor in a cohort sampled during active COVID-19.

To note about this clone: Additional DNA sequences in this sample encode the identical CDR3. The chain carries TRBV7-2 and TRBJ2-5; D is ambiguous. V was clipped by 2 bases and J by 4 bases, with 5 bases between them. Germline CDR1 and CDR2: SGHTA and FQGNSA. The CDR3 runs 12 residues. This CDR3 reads CASSLSRETQYF. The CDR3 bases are TGTGCCAGCAGCTTAAGCCGAGAGACCCAGTACTTC.

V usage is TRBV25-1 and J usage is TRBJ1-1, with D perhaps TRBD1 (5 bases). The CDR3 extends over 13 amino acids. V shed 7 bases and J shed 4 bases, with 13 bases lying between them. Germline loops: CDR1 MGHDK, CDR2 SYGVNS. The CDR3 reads CASTAGGFTEAFF. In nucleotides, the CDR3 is TGTGCCAGCACCGCGGGGGGGTTCACTGAAGCTTTCTTT.